Given below is one T cell receptor beta chain in context. No antigen is known for it. The entry originates in a study of graft-versus-host responses after intestinal transplantation. At the level of the study: All recipients were given anti-thymocyte globulin induction, and tacrolimus and steroids were then administered for 3 to 4 years. Whole-study findings and limits: Ileal or blood samples showed some GvH clones first, and such clones were also found in recipient marrow.

Generated by immunoSEQ multiplex PCR, the TCRdb table keeps only in-frame clones and is missing some. The sample comprises some 8,700 clones, more than 85% of which are singletons, and approximately 2.3% rests with the top ten. Between the trimmed V and J ends, which lost 3 bases and 0 bases, there was a span of 7 bases. The CDR3 is 14 amino acids. Germline CDR1 and CDR2: MDHEN and SYDVKM. This TCR was sampled from a human patient who received an intestinal transplant, so some T cells may come from the graft donor. The chain employs TRBV28 and TRBJ2-3, with D possibly being TRBD2 (5 bases). This sample comprised PBMCs, obtained 11 days after intestinal transplantation. The CDR3 sequence: CASSLRESTDTQYF. CDR3 nucleotides: TGTGCCAGCAGTTTGAGGGAGAGCACAGATACGCAGTATTTT.